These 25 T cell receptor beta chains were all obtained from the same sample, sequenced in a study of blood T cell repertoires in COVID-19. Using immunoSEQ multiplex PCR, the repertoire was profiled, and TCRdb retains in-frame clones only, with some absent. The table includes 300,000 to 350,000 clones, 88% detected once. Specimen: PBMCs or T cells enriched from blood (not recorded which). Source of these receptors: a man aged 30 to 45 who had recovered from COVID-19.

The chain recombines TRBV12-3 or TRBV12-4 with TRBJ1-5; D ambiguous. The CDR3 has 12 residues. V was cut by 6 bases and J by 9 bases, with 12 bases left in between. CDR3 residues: CASRQSAGPQHF. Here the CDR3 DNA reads TGTGCCAGCAGACAGTCCGCGGGGCCCCAGCATTTT.

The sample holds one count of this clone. In DNA, the CDR3 is TGTGCCAGCAGTTACTCCGGACAGGGGGGTGGCAATGAGCAGTTCTTC. This gives the protein CASSYSGQGGGNEQFF. This chain links TRBV6-2 or TRBV6-3 with TRBJ2-1, with 10 bases aligning to TRBD1. The V segment lost 0 bases and the J segment 6 bases; nucleotides outside the gene matches: 5. The CDR3 has 16 amino acids. CDR1 is MNHEY, CDR2 SVGEGT, per germline.

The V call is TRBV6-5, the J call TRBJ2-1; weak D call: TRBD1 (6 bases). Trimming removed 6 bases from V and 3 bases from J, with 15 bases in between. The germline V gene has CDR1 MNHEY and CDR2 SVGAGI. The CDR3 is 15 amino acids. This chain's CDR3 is CASSARDTNYNEQFF. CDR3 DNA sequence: TGTGCCAGCAGCGCCCGGGACACCAACTACAATGAGCAGTTCTTC.

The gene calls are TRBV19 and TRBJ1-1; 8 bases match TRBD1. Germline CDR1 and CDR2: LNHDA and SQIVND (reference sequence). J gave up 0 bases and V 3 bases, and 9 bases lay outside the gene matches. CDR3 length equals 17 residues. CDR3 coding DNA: TGTGCCAGTAGTATGCGGACAGGGCGCACCATGAACACTGAAGCTTTCTTT. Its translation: CASSMRTGRTMNTEAFF.

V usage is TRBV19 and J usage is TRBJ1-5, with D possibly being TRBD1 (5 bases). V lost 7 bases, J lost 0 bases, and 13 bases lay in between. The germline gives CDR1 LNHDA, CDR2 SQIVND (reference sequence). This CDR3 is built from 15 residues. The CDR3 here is CASIRTPYSNQPQHF. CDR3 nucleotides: TGTGCCAGTATCCGGACACCATATAGCAATCAGCCCCAGCATTTT. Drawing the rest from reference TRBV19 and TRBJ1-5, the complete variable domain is DGGITQSPKYLFRKEGQNVTLSCEQNLNHDAMYWYRQDPGQGLRLIYYSQIVNDFQKGDIAEGYSVSREKKESFPLTVTSAQKNPTAFYLCASIRTPYSNQPQHFGDGTRLSIL.

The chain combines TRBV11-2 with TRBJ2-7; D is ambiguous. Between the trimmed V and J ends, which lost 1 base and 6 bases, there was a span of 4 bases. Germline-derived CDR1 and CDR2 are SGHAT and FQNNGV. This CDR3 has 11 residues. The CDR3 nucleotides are TGTGCCAGCAGCTTAGTGAGCGAGCAGTACTTC. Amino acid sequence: CASSLVSEQYF.

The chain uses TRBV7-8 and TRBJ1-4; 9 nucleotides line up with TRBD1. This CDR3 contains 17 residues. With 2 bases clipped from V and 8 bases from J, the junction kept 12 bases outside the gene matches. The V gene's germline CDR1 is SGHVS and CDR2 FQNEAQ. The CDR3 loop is CASSLIRRGQGGEKLFF. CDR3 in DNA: TGTGCCAGCAGCTTAATCCGTCGGGGACAGGGTGGGGAAAAACTGTTTTTT.

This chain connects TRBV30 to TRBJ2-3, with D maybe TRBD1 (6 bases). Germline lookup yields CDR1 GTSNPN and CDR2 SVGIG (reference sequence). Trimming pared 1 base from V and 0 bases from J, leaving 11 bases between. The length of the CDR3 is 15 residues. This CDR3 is CAWSAGQLSTDTQYF. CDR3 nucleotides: TGTGCCTGGAGTGCCGGACAGCTAAGCACAGATACGCAGTATTTT.

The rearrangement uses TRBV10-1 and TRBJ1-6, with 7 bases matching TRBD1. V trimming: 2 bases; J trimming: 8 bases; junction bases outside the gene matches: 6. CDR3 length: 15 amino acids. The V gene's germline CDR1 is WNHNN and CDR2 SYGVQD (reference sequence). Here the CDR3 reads CASSENRGLYSPLHF. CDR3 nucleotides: TGCGCCAGCAGTGAGAACAGGGGACTTTATTCACCCCTCCACTTT.

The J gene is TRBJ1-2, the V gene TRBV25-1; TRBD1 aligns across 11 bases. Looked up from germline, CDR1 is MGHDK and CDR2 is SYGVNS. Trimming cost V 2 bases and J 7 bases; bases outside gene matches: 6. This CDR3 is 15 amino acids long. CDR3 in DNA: TGTGCCAGCAGTGAAGGCCGGACAGGGGGCTCTGGCTACACCTTC. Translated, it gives CASSEGRTGGSGYTF.

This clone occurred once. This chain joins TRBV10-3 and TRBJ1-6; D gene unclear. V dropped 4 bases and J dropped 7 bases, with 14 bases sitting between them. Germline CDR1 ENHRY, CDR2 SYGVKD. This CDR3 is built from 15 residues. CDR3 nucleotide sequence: TGTGCCATCAGTGGAGGACCTAAGCGGAATTCACCCCTCCACTTT. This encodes CAISGGPKRNSPLHF.

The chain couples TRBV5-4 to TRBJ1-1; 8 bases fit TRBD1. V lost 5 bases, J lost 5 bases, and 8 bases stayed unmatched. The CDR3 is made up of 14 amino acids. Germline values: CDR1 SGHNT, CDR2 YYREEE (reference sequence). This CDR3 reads CASRGQGATTEAFF. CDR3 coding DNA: TGTGCCAGCAGGGGCCAGGGGGCAACGACTGAAGCTTTCTTT. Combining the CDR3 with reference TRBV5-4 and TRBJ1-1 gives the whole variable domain ETGVTQSPTHLIKTRGQQVTLRCSSQSGHNTVSWYQQALGQGPQFIFQYYREEENGRGNFPPRFSGLQFPNYSSELNVNALELDDSALYLCASRGQGATTEAFFGQGTRLTVV.

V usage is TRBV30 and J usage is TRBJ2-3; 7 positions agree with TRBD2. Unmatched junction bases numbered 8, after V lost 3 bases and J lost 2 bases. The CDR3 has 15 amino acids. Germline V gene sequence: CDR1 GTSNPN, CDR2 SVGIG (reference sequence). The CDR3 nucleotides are TGTGCCTGGAGCGGGGAGGGAGGATTCACAGATACGCAGTATTTT. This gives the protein CAWSGEGGFTDTQYF.

CDR3 residues: CSAMNGGYTF. The CDR3 coding sequence is TGCAGTGCCATGAATGGCGGCTACACCTTC. The chain joins TRBV20-1 to TRBJ1-2; no clear D. Looked up from germline, CDR1 is DFQATT and CDR2 is SNEGSKA (reference sequence). CDR3 length: 10 amino acids. V lost 6 bases and J lost 8, with 10 bases in between.

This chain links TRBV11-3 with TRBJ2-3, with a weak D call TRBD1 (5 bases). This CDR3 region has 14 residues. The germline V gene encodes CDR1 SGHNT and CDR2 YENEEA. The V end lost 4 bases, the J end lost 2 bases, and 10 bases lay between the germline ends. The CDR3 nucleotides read TGTGCCAGCAGCTCGCAGGGCCCCACAGATACGCAGTATTTT. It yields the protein CASSSQGPTDTQYF.

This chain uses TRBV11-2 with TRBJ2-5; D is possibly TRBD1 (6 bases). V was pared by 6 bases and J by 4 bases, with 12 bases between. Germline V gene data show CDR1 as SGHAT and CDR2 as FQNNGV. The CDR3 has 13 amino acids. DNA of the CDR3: TGTGCCAGCAGAGACGGCAGGGGAGAGACCCAGTACTTC. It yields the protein CASRDGRGETQYF.

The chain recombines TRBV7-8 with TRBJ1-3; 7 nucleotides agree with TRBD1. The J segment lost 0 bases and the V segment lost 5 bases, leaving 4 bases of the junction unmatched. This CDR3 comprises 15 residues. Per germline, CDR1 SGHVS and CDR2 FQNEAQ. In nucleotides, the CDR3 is TGTGCCAGCAGCCCGGGACAGCACTCTGGAAACACCATATATTTT. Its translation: CASSPGQHSGNTIYF. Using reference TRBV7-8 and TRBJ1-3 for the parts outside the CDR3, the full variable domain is GAGVSQSPRYKVAKRGQDVALRCDPISGHVSLFWYQQALGQGPEFLTYFQNEAQLDKSGLPSDRFFAERPEGSVSTLKIQRTQQEDSAVYLCASSPGQHSGNTIYFGEGSWLTVV.

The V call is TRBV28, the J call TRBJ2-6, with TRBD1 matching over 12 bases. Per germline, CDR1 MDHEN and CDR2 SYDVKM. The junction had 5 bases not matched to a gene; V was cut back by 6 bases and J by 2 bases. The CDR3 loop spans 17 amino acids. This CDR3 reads CASSKGQGAPGANVLTF. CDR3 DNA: TGTGCCAGCAGCAAGGGACAGGGGGCCCCTGGGGCCAACGTCCTGACTTTC. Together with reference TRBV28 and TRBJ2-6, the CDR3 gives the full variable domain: DVKVTQSSRYLVKRTGEKVFLECVQDMDHENMFWYRQDPGLGLRLIYFSYDVKMKEKGDIPEGYSVSREKKERFSLILESASTNQTSMYLCASSKGQGAPGANVLTFGAGSRLTVL.

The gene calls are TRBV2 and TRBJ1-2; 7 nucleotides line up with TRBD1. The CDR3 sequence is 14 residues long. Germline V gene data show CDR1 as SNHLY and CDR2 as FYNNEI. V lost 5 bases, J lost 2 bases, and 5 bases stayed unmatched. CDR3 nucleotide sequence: TGTGCCAGCAGTCAAGGGGACAGCAACTATGGCTACACCTTC. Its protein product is CASSQGDSNYGYTF. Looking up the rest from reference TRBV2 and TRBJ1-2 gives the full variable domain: EPEVTQTPSHQVTQMGQEVILRCVPISNHLYFYWYRQILGQKVEFLVSFYNNEISEKSEIFDDQFSVERPDGSNFTLKIRSTKLEDSAMYFCASSQGDSNYGYTFGSGTRLTVV.

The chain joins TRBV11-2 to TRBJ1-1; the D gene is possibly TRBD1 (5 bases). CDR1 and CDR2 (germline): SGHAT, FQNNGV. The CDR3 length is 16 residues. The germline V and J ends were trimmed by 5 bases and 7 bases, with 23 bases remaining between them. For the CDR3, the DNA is TGTGCCAGCAGCCCTTCGGCGCAGGGAAGTTTGGGTGAAGCTTTCTTT. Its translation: CASSPSAQGSLGEAFF.

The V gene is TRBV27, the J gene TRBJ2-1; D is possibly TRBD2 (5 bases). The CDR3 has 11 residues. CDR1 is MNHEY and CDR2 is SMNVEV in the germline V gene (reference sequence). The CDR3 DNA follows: TGTCAAGTGGGGAGATACAATGAGCAGTTCTTC. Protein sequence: CQVGRYNEQFF.

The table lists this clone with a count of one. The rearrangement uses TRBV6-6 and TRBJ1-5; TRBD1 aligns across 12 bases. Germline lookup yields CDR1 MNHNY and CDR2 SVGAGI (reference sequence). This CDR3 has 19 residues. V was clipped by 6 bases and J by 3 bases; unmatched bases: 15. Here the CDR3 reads CASSRPGTGGWGANQPQHF. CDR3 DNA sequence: TGTGCCAGCAGCCGACCCGGGACAGGGGGCTGGGGGGCCAATCAGCCCCAGCATTTT.

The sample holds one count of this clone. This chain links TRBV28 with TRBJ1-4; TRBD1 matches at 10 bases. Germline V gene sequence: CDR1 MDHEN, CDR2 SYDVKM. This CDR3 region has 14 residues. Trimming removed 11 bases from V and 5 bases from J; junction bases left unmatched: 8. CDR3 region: CACSPGQGNEKLFF. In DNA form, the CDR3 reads TGTGCCTGCTCCCCGGGACAGGGGAATGAAAAACTGTTTTTT. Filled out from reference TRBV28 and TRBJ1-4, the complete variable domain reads DVKVTQSSRYLVKRTGEKVFLECVQDMDHENMFWYRQDPGLGLRLIYFSYDVKMKEKGDIPEGYSVSREKKERFSLILESASTNQTSMYLCACSPGQGNEKLFFGSGTQLSVL.

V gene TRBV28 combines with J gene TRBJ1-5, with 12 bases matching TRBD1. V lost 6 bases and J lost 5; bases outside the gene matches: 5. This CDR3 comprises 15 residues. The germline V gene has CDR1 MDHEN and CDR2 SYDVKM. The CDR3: CASRPGTGGYQPQHF. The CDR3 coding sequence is TGTGCCAGCAGACCGGGGACAGGGGGCTATCAGCCCCAGCATTTT.

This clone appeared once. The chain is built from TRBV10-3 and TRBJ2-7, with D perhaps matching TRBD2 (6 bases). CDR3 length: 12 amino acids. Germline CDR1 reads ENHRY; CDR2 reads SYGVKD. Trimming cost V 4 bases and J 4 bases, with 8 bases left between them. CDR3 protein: CAISGGEYEQYF. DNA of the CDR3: TGTGCCATCAGTGGGGGGGAATACGAGCAGTACTTC.